This TCR beta chain was sequenced for a study of blood T cell repertoires in COVID-19. Study background: COVID-19 samples from acute and convalescent phases originated in the United States, Italy and Spain. Sources were T cells, B-cell-depleted T cells, or PBMCs; the material itself was cDNA or gDNA.

This CDR3 is built from 17 residues. The ends lost 2 bases at V and 3 bases at J; junction bases unmatched: 10. In germline, CDR1 is MNHEY, CDR2 SVGEGT. As originally analysed: The authors estimated nucleated cell counts from reference gene primer amplification. The data were produced by immunoSEQ multiplex PCR, yet TCRdb's version contains in-frame clones alone and is incomplete. V, J and clone size are those of that table, while D and trimming were read from the DNA. The table includes about 78,000 clones, 90% detected once. The sample consisted of peripheral blood. The clonotype originates from a woman older than 75 with active or convalescent COVID-19. This chain joins TRBV6-2 or TRBV6-3 and TRBJ2-7; 10 nucleotides match TRBD1. DNA for the CDR3: TGTGCCAGCAGTTACGGGACAGGGGCGTTCGGTATCTACGAGCAGTACTTC. It yields the protein CASSYGTGAFGIYEQYF.